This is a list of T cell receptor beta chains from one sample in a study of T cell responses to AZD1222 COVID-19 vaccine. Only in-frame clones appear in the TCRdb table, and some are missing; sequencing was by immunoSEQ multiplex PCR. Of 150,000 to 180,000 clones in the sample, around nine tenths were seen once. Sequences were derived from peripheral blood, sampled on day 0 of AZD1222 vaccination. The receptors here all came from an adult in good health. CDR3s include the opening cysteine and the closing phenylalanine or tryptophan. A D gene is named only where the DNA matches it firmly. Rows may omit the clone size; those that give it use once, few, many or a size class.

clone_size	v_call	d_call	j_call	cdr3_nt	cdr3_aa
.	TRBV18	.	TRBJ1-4	TGTGCCAGCTCACCCCAAGGGGGGCTCAAGGAAAAACTGTTTTTT	CASSPQGGLKEKLFF
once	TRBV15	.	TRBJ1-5	TGTGCCACCAGCAGGGCAGGTTCTTTTTCGGGTCAGCCCCAGCATTTT	CATSRAGSFSGQPQHF
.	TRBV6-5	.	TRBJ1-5	TGTGCCAGCAGCCAACCCGGACTCTCGAATCAGCCCCAGCATTTT	CASSQPGLSNQPQHF
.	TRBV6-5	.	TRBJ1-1	TGTGCCAGCACCGGCTCGAGGGGAACTGAAGCTTTCTTT	CASTGSRGTEAFF
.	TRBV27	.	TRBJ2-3	TGTGCCAGCAGTCTGGAGAGGGCTACAGATACGCAGTATTTT	CASSLERATDTQYF
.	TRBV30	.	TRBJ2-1	TGTGCCTGGAGTCCCTCCTTGATTGGGCAGTTCTTC	CAWSPSLIGQFF
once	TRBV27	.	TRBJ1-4	TGTGCCAGCAGTTTATCGGGGGGGATTGGTGAAAAACTGTTTTTT	CASSLSGGIGEKLFF
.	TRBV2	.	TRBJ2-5	TGTGCCAGCAGTGAGTCTTCCCCCATGGGGACCCAGTACTTC	CASSESSPMGTQYF
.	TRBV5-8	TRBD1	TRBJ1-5	TGTGCCAGCAGCTGGACAGGGCTGGGGCAGCCCCAGCATTTT	CASSWTGLGQPQHF
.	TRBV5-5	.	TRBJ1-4	TGTGCCAGCAGCTTTTCCCATAATGAAAAACTGTTTTTT	CASSFSHNEKLFF
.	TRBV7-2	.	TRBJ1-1	TGTGCCAGCAGCTTAGCGCATAGAATGAACACTGAAGCTTTCTTT	CASSLAHRMNTEAFF
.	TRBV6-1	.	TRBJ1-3	TGTGCCAGCAGTGCTCGGGACCGTGTTCCTGGAAACACCATATATTTT	CASSARDRVPGNTIYF
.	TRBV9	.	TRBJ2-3	TGTGCCAGCAGCGTATGGCTTAAAGGTGGCACAGATACGCAGTATTTT	CASSVWLKGGTDTQYF
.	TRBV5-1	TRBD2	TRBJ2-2	TGCGCCAGCAGCTCGGGACTAGCGGGAGGGCCGAACACCGGGGAGCTGTTTTTT	CASSSGLAGGPNTGELFF
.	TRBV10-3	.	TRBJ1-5	TGTGCCACCGCGACAGGAGGGGATCAGCCCCAGCATTTT	CATATGGDQPQHF
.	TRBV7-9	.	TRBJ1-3	TGTGCCAGCAGCTTTGGACAGCCCTCTGGAAACACCATATATTTT	CASSFGQPSGNTIYF
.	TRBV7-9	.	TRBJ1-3	TGTGCCAGCATTTGGGGGGGGAGTGGAAACACCATATATTTT	CASIWGGSGNTIYF
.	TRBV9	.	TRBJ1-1	TGTGCCAGCAGCCCCCCCCCGGGAGAGAACACTGAAGCTTTCTTT	CASSPPPGENTEAFF
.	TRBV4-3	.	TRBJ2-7	TGCGCCAGCAGCCAATACGGGGGGCAAGGCTACGAGCAGTACTTC	CASSQYGGQGYEQYF
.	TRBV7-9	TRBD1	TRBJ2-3	TGTGCCAGCAGCTTTGGGCGAACTGGGACAGGGTGGGATACGCAGTATTTT	CASSFGRTGTGWDTQYF
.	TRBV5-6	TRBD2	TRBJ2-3	TGTGCCAGCAGCTTGACTAGCGGGGGGACAGATACGCAGTATTTT	CASSLTSGGTDTQYF
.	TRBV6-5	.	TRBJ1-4	TGTGCCAGCAGTCTTACAGCGGCTATTAATGAAAAACTGTTTTTT	CASSLTAAINEKLFF
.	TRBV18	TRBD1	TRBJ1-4	TGTGCCAGCTCACGATCAGGGGGAACAACTAATGAAAAACTGTTTTTT	CASSRSGGTTNEKLFF
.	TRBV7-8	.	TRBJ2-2	TGTGCCAGCAGCTTAGGCCAGCAGTACGGGGAGCTGTTTTTT	CASSLGQQYGELFF
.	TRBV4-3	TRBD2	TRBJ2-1	TGCGCCAGCAGCCAAGATCGGATAGCGGGGTATGGTGAGCAGTTCTTC	CASSQDRIAGYGEQFF
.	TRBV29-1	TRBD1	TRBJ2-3	TGCAGCGGGGGGGGACAGGGAACAGATACGCAGTATTTT	CSGGGQGTDTQYF
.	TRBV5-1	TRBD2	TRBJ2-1	TGCGCCAGCAGCTTGTTTAGCGGGTCCTACAATGAGCAGTTCTTC	CASSLFSGSYNEQFF
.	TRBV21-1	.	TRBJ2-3	TGTGCCAGCAGCCGGACAGGGGATTGCCTAGCGGGAGGGCCGGGGACAGATACGCAGTATTTT	CASSRTGDCLAGGPGTDTQYF
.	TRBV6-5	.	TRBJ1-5	TGTGCCAGCAGTTACGGGCCCCCGGAGGGCAATCAGCCCCAGCATTTT	CASSYGPPEGNQPQHF
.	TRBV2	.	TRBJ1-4	TGTGCCAGCTGTCGGGGGTCTAATGAAAAACTGTTTTTT	CASCRGSNEKLFF
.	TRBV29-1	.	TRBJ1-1	TGCAGCGTTCCTCCCGGGGGGGTTAACACTGAAGCTTTCTTT	CSVPPGGVNTEAFF
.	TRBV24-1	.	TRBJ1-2	TGTGCCACCAGTGACTCGGCCTATGGCTACACCTTC	CATSDSAYGYTF
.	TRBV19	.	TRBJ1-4	TGTGCCAGTAGTATAAACAGGGTTGTGACTAATGAAAAACTGTTTTTT	CASSINRVVTNEKLFF
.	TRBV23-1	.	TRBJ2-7	TGCGCCAGCAGACGAGAATGGGAGAATGAGCAGTACTTC	CASRREWENEQYF
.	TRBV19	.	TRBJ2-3	TGTGCCAGTAATCTTGGCGGGCCTGGGGCTACAGATACGCAGTATTTT	CASNLGGPGATDTQYF
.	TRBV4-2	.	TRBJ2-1	TGTGCCAGCAGCCAACACGTTGGGAGCTCCTACAATGAGCAGTTCTTC	CASSQHVGSSYNEQFF
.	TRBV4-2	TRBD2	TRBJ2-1	TGTGCCAGCAGCTACTTGGCTCGCGGGAGGTTCTACAATGAGCAGTTCTTC	CASSYLARGRFYNEQFF
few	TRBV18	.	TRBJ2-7	TGTGCCAGCTCACCGGGGGAGGGGGCAATATGGAGCGAGCAGTACTTC	CASSPGEGAIWSEQYF
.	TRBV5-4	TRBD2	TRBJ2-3	TGTGCCAGCAGCCCGGGGGGGTTAGCCGCCACAGATACGCAGTATTTT	CASSPGGLAATDTQYF
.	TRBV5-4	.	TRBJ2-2	TGTGCCAGCAGCCTAGACAACCCGCTGGGGACCGGGGAGCTGTTTTTT	CASSLDNPLGTGELFF
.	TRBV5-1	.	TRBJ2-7	TGCGCCAGCAGCTTCAATGGGTCGCCGTACGAGCAGTACTTC	CASSFNGSPYEQYF
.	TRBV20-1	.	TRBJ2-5	TGCAGTGCTAGAGGTCGAGAGACCCAGTACTTC	CSARGRETQYF
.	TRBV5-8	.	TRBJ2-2	TGTGCCAGCAGCTTTGGAGGAGCCGGGGAGCTGTTTTTT	CASSFGGAGELFF
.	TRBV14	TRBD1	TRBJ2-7	TGTGCCAGCAGCGCCCGGACAGGGGGTACGTACGAGCAGTACTTC	CASSARTGGTYEQYF
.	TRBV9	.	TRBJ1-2	TGTGCCAGCAGCGTAGCTACGCGGGGCTACACCTTC	CASSVATRGYTF
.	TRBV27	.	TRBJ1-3	TGTGCCAGCAGCCGCTATGGGCAGGGTGTAGGGAACACCATATATTTT	CASSRYGQGVGNTIYF
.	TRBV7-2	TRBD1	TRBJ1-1	TGTGCCAGCAGCTTAGGGGGGGGACAGTCTGAAGCTTTCTTT	CASSLGGGQSEAFF
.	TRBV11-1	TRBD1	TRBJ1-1	TGTGCCAGCAGCCCCCAGGGGGTTTTCACTGAAGCTTTCTTT	CASSPQGVFTEAFF
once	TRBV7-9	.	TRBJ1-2	TGTGCCAGCAGCTTAGTATACAGGGATGGCTACACCTTC	CASSLVYRDGYTF
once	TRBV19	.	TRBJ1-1	TGTGCCAGTAGTATCCAGGGTGAGAACACTGAAGCTTTCTTT	CASSIQGENTEAFF
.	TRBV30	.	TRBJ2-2	TGTGCCTGGAGTTTTTCCCCCGTACACACCGGGGAGCTGTTTTTT	CAWSFSPVHTGELFF
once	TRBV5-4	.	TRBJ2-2	TGTGCCAGCAGCTTGCCGGGGGGCTTGAACACCGGGGAGCTGTTTTTT	CASSLPGGLNTGELFF
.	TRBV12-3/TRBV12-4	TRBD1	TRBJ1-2	TGTGCCAGCAGTTTATCATCAGGGGGGGGCTACACCTTC	CASSLSSGGGYTF
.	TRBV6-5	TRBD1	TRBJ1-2	TGTGCCAGCGTCGACAGGGTAGGCGGCTACACCTTC	CASVDRVGGYTF
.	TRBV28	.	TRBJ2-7	TGTGCCAGCAGTTTAGGCCCCCCAGTCGTTGAGCAGTACTTC	CASSLGPPVVEQYF
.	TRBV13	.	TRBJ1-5	TGTGCCAGCAGCTTAGGAGGATACGGCAATCAGCCCCAGCATTTT	CASSLGGYGNQPQHF
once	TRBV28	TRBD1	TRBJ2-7	TGTGCCAGCAGGGGAGGGACAGGGCTCTACGAGCAGTACTTC	CASRGGTGLYEQYF
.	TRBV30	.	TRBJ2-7	TGTGCCTGGTCAAAGGGCCTACCGGCGGGGGAGCAGTACTTC	CAWSKGLPAGEQYF
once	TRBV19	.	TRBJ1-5	TGTGCCAGTAGAGTAGCAAGGGGGAATCAGCCCCAGCATTTT	CASRVARGNQPQHF